These 21 T cell receptor beta chains came from one sample sequenced in a study of CD8+CD57+ T cells in acquired aplastic anemia. Patients who underwent sequencing had shown CD8+CD57+ cell expansion by flow cytometry. CDR3 and TCR beta VDJ profiling relied on a genomic DNA template. Each CDR3 protein gets one entry after TCRdb re-called the reads with MiXCR. The data contain some 120,000 distinct CDR3 sequences, nearly 40% of them singletons. Material for sequencing was sorted CD4+, CD8+, or CD8+CD57+ T cells (not recorded which) from PBMCs. The receptors were gathered from a human donor with aplastic anemia.

The CDR3 sequence is CASSYNPAKFRVASTEAFF. Written as DNA, the CDR3 is TGTGCCAGCAGTTACAACCCTGCCAAATTCAGGGTAGCGAGCACTGAAGCTTTCTTT. The chain uses TRBV6-5 and TRBJ1-1, with a tentative D call TRBD1 (5 bases). The CDR3 contains 19 residues. CDR1 is MNHEY, CDR2 SVGAGI, per germline. V was shortened by 2 bases and J by 4 bases, with 26 bases between the two germline ends.

Concerning this clonotype itself: A much more abundant neighbour one base away suggests this may be a read error. In nucleotides, the CDR3 is TGTGCCGGTAGTATTAGCAATCGGCCCCAGCATTTT. It is translated as CAGSISNRPQHF. This chain links TRBV19 with TRBJ1-5; unclear D gene. The CDR3 runs to 12 residues. Germline CDR1 and CDR2: LNHDA and SQIVND (reference sequence). Full variable domain (remainder filled in from reference TRBV19 and TRBJ1-5): DGGITQSPKYLFRKEGQNVTLSCEQNLNHDAMYWYRQDPGQGLRLIYYSQIVNDFQKGDIAEGYSVSREKKESFPLTVTSAQKNPTAFYLCAGSISNRPQHFGDGTRLSIL.

The J gene is TRBJ1-2, the V gene TRBV20-1; a possible D gene is TRBD1 (5 bases). Per germline, CDR1 DFQATT and CDR2 SNEGSKA (reference sequence). V was trimmed by 6 bases and J by 3 bases, leaving 17 bases between them. The CDR3 loop spans 14 amino acids. For the CDR3, the DNA is TGCAGTGCCATAGAGGAGGGGCGCGACTATGGCTACACCTTC. Translated, it gives CSAIEEGRDYGYTF.

For this clonotype: One junction end does not reproduce the germline sequence, and a read error may be involved. The V and J genes are TRBV29-1 and TRBJ1-5, with TRBD1 identical over 8 bases. Germline V gene lookup returns CDR1 SQVTM and CDR2 ANQGSEA. This CDR3 contains 12 residues. For the CDR3, the DNA is TGCGGCGTTAGGACAGGGATTCAGCCCCAGCATTTT. Translation gives CGVRTGIQPQHF.

The V call is TRBV3-1, the J call TRBJ1-1; D remains ambiguous. CDR1 and CDR2 (germline): LGHDT, YNNKEL (reference sequence). CDR3 size: 14 residues. Trimming took off 1 base at V and 2 bases at J, with 8 bases between the two ends. The CDR3 sequence: CASSQGYRNTEAFF. The CDR3 DNA sequence: TGTGCCAGCAGCCAAGGGTACAGAAACACTGAAGCTTTCTTT.

At least ten counts were recorded for this clonotype. The J gene is TRBJ2-5, the V gene TRBV3-1; 9 bases align to TRBD2. The germline CDR1 and CDR2 sequences are LGHDT and YNNKEL (reference sequence). The CDR3 runs to 14 residues. J lost 6 bases, V lost 4 bases, and 6 bases had no gene match. The CDR3 loop reads CASSLPSGVKTQYF. CDR3 in DNA: TGTGCCAGCAGCCTCCCTAGCGGGGTGAAGACCCAGTACTTC.

This clonotype was found many times. This rearrangement joins TRBV19 to TRBJ2-5; TRBD2 agrees at 7 bases. V shed 5 bases and J 1 base; nucleotides not matched to a gene: 4. Looked up from germline, CDR1 is LNHDA and CDR2 is SQIVND (reference sequence). The CDR3 sequence is 14 residues long. The CDR3 loop is CASSQRGGQETQYF. The CDR3 DNA reads TGTGCCAGTAGTCAGCGGGGTGGCCAAGAGACCCAGTACTTC.

In DNA form, the CDR3 reads TGTGCCAGCAGTCAGAATAGGGGGACGAACTATGGCTACACCTTC. It encodes CASSQNRGTNYGYTF. This rearrangement joins TRBV2 to TRBJ1-2; TRBD1 might be the D (6 bases). Deletions cut 5 bases from V and 2 bases from J, with 15 bases between. CDR1 and CDR2 from the germline V gene are SNHLY and FYNNEI. This CDR3 is built from 15 residues.

This clonotype was counted many times. The gene calls are TRBV6-5 and TRBJ2-7; TRBD2 aligns across 12 bases. The V and J ends lost 4 bases and 7 bases, in that order; junction bases with no gene match: 5. This CDR3 comprises 14 residues. CDR1 MNHEY and CDR2 SVGAGI come from the germline V gene. The CDR3 sequence: CASSSSGGAREQYF. As DNA, the CDR3 is TGTGCCAGCAGTTCTAGCGGGGGGGCACGTGAGCAGTACTTC.

The chain carries TRBV5-1 and TRBJ2-7; no clear D gene. From germline, CDR1 is SGHRS and CDR2 YFSETQ. This CDR3 has 12 residues. V shed 1 base and J shed 7 bases, with 9 bases lying between them. CDR3 coding DNA: TGCGCCAGCAGCTTGCCGCCTGGGGAGCAGTACTTC. This encodes CASSLPPGEQYF. Drawing the rest from reference TRBV5-1 and TRBJ2-7, the complete variable domain is KAGVTQTPRYLIKTRGQQVTLSCSPISGHRSVSWYQQTPGQGLQFLFEYFSETQRNKGNFPGRFSGRQFSNSRSEMNVSTLELGDSALYLCASSLPPGEQYFGPGTRLTVT.

V and J are TRBV6-4 and TRBJ2-3, with a weak D call TRBD2 (6 bases). Between the trimmed V and J ends, which lost 5 bases and 2 bases, there was a span of 17 bases. Looked up from germline, CDR1 is MRHNA and CDR2 is SNTAGT. The CDR3 loop spans 16 amino acids. The CDR3, as DNA: TGTGCCAGCAGTACCTCGGGACTTTTACTCACAGATACGCAGTATTTT. Protein sequence: CASSTSGLLLTDTQYF.

V gene TRBV6-1 combines with J gene TRBJ1-1; 9 bases agree with TRBD1. The CDR3 is 15 residues long. V was clipped by 6 bases and J by 5 bases; unmatched bases: 10. Germline values: CDR1 MNHNS, CDR2 SASEGT. The DNA of the CDR3 is TGTGCCAGCAGGGAGAAAGGGACAGGGAATACTGAAGCTTTCTTT. Encoded protein: CASREKGTGNTEAFF.

This sequence joins TRBV2 and TRBJ2-7; 7 bases are a match to TRBD1. This CDR3 spans 13 amino acids. Germline loops: CDR1 SNHLY, CDR2 FYNNEI. V lost 8 bases, J lost 3 bases, and 7 bases stayed unmatched. The CDR3, as DNA: TGTGCCAGCGACCCGGACAGGAGCTACGAGCAGTACTTC. Translation: CASDPDRSYEQYF.

This clonotype was recorded only once. The J gene is TRBJ2-2, the V gene TRBV2; 10 nucleotides align to TRBD2. Germline loops: CDR1 SNHLY, CDR2 FYNNEI. The CDR3 is 15 amino acids. V was clipped by 6 bases and J by 6 bases; unmatched bases: 7. The chain's CDR3 is CASRLAGGEAGELFF. The CDR3 coding sequence is TGTGCCAGCAGATTAGCGGGGGGTGAAGCCGGGGAGCTGTTTTTT.

This rearrangement joins TRBV2 to TRBJ1-2, with TRBD1 as a possible D gene (6 bases). This CDR3 region has 13 residues. Trimming removed 10 bases from V and 2 bases from J, with 14 bases in between. Germline V lookup: CDR1 SNHLY, CDR2 FYNNEI. CDR3 DNA: TGTGCCACCCTGAATGGACAGAACTATGGCTACACCTTC. This sequence encodes CATLNGQNYGYTF.

The gene calls are TRBV7-9 and TRBJ1-4; 7 nucleotides align to TRBD1. CDR1 and CDR2 from the germline V gene are SEHNR and FQNEAQ (reference sequence). This CDR3 is built from 15 residues. J lost 5 bases, V lost 6 bases, and 9 bases had no gene match. CDR3 region: CASRNDRVQNEKLFF. The CDR3 bases are TGTGCCAGCAGAAACGACAGGGTGCAGAATGAAAAACTGTTTTTT.

This clonotype was seen ten or more times. J is TRBJ2-3 and V is TRBV2, with TRBD1 matching 7 bases. J lost 1 base, V lost 6 bases, and 10 bases had no gene match. Germline V gives CDR1 SNHLY, CDR2 FYNNEI. The CDR3 runs 16 residues. The CDR3 DNA sequence: TGTGCCAGCAGGATAAACAGGGGCCCAGGCACAGATACGCAGTATTTT. Translation: CASRINRGPGTDTQYF.

This clonotype was recorded many times. The chain combines TRBV19 with TRBJ1-2; D gene uncertain. CDR3 length: 15 amino acids. Germline loops: CDR1 LNHDA, CDR2 SQIVND (reference sequence). V was pared by 0 bases and J by 0 bases, with 8 bases between. CDR3 protein: CASSIDRSSNYGYTF. The CDR3 DNA sequence: TGTGCCAGTAGTATAGATCGCTCTTCTAACTATGGCTACACCTTC.

This sequence joins TRBV7-2 and TRBJ1-2, with 8 nucleotides matching TRBD1. The junction had 4 bases not matched to a gene; V was cut back by 5 bases and J by 5 bases. There are 13 residues in the CDR3. Germline V gene lookup returns CDR1 SGHTA and CDR2 FQGNSA. The CDR3 nucleotides are TGTGCCAGCAGCACCCAGGGGGCGTATGGCTACACCTTC. Its translation is CASSTQGAYGYTF.

The chain combines TRBV6-1 with TRBJ1-4, with no clear D. Per germline, CDR1 MNHNS and CDR2 SASEGT. This CDR3 region has 13 residues. V lost 5 bases and J 7 bases, leaving 11 bases between the germline ends. CDR3 residues: CASSPYESEKLFF. The CDR3 nucleotides read TGTGCCAGCAGTCCATACGAGAGTGAAAAACTGTTTTTT.

Ten or more counts support this clonotype. The chain combines TRBV6-1 with TRBJ1-1; TRBD1 matches 8 bases. V gave up 7 bases and J gave up 0 bases; unmatched junction bases: 13. The CDR3 spans 17 residues. Germline assignment: CDR1 MNHNS and CDR2 SASEGT. CDR3 bases: TGTGCCAGCACCCTTCAAGGGACAGGAGTTCTGAACACTGAAGCTTTCTTT. Translating gives CASTLQGTGVLNTEAFF.